These T cell receptor beta chains were read from a single sample in a study of technical replicates of blood from a few donors. Sequencing was performed with immunoSEQ multiplex PCR; in TCRdb, only in-frame clones are kept and a portion is missing. The sample lists some 82,000 clones, roughly 94% occurring once. Sequenced sample: T cells isolated from PBMCs. These receptors were obtained from a human donor in good health. CDR3s include the opening cysteine and the closing phenylalanine or tryptophan. A D gene is named only where the DNA matches it firmly. Size is omitted from some rows. Given values are once, few, many or a class for expanded clones.

abundance: .; v_gene: TRBV5-6; d_gene: TRBD1; j_gene: TRBJ1-2; len: 14; CDR3nt: TGTGCCAGCAGCCCGGGGGACAGTCCCTATGGCTACACCTTC; CDR3aa: CASSPGDSPYGYTF
abundance: .; v_gene: TRBV9; d_gene: TRBD1; j_gene: TRBJ1-1; len: 15; CDR3nt: TGTGCCAGCAGCTCTCACCGGGACAGGGGAACTGAAGCTTTCTTT; CDR3aa: CASSSHRDRGTEAFF
abundance: .; v_gene: TRBV7-9; d_gene: TRBD2; j_gene: TRBJ2-1; len: 16; CDR3nt: TGTGCCAGCAGCTTAGGCGCGGGAGGGCCCCACAATGAGCAGTTCTTC; CDR3aa: CASSLGAGGPHNEQFF
abundance: .; v_gene: TRBV19; d_gene: .; j_gene: TRBJ1-4; len: 13; CDR3nt: TGTGCCAGTAGTATAGTCCATAATGAAAAACTGTTTTTT; CDR3aa: CASSIVHNEKLFF
abundance: .; v_gene: TRBV10-3; d_gene: TRBD1; j_gene: TRBJ1-2; len: 16; CDR3nt: TGTGCCATCAGTGAGATCCGGACAGGGGCAAACTATGGCTACACCTTC; CDR3aa: CAISEIRTGANYGYTF
abundance: .; v_gene: TRBV5-1; d_gene: .; j_gene: TRBJ1-1; len: 14; CDR3nt: TGCGCCAGCAGCTTGGGGGGGCCTTACACTGAAGCTTTCTTT; CDR3aa: CASSLGGPYTEAFF
abundance: .; v_gene: TRBV4-3; d_gene: .; j_gene: TRBJ2-7; len: 15; CDR3nt: TGCGCCAGCAGCCCAGAGGAGACTAGCTCCTACGAGCAGTACTTC; CDR3aa: CASSPEETSSYEQYF
abundance: .; v_gene: TRBV15; d_gene: .; j_gene: TRBJ2-3; len: 15; CDR3nt: TGTGCCACCAGCAGAGCGGACGGGGGCACAGATACGCAGTATTTT; CDR3aa: CATSRADGGTDTQYF
abundance: .; v_gene: TRBV27; d_gene: .; j_gene: TRBJ2-2; len: 13; CDR3nt: TGTGCCAGCAGGGTACAGAACACCGGGGAGCTGTTTTTT; CDR3aa: CASRVQNTGELFF
abundance: few; v_gene: TRBV14; d_gene: .; j_gene: TRBJ1-1; len: 15; CDR3nt: TGTGCCAGCAGGATCCCGGGACAACTAAACACTGAAGCTTTCTTT; CDR3aa: CASRIPGQLNTEAFF
abundance: .; v_gene: TRBV9; d_gene: TRBD1; j_gene: TRBJ1-1; len: 15; CDR3nt: TGTGCCAGCAGCTCCGCGAGAACAGGGGCGGCTGAAGCTTTCTTT; CDR3aa: CASSSARTGAAEAFF